This T cell receptor beta chain was found in a study of shared clonotypes between healthy human individuals (TCRdb year 2020). Describing the broader study: A few men and two women, aged 18 to 49 years, made up the cohort. Per donor, leukapheresis produced somewhere between about 0.94 and 9 billion PBMCs. For each donor, CD4 naive and CD4 memory were each run on three plates, CD8 naive on two plates, and CD8 memory on one plate. Blood TCR repertoires of roughly 5 healthy adults were deeply sequenced to estimate repertoire size and the extent of clonotype sharing between individuals. Different laboratories and diverse techniques were used to prepare libraries and sequence TCR repertoires, to increase sequencing depth and limit assay-specific biases.

Using the deep immunoSEQ assay, multiplex PCR amplified TCR CDR3 regions from genomic DNA. Extracted genomic DNA from each cell subset was spread evenly across all wells of several immunoSEQ 96-well plates, with each plate serving as a replicate. For sorted subsets, approximately 190 ng of genomic DNA, equivalent to some 30,000 T cell genomes, went into each replicate PCR. Purified libraries were measured with a Qubit 3.0 fluorometer, size-checked on a Bioanalyzer 2100, and measured again with the KAPA Library Quantification kit. Every immunoSEQ 96-well plate was sequenced on a dedicated single-read 150-cycle Illumina NextSeq 550 flow cell. The original pipeline was this. The immunoSEQ output contained only junctional sequences without quality scores, so filtering could not match that applied to full-length reads. Sequences were annotated with PyIR, a Python wrapper for IgBLAST v1.9, using IMGT germline references to assign V/J genes and CDR3. Any read was removed if the V/J assignment was weak (E-value above 1e-6), the CDR3 was missing, or the read contained stop codons, out-of-frame junctions, or ambiguous translated residues. V3J clonotypes were defined as sequences sharing the same inferred V gene, J gene, and CDR3 amino acid sequence. To compute the percentage overlap between repertoires, the number of shared unique clonotypes was divided by the size of the smaller repertoire. RTK rarefaction, the Chao1 estimator, and Recon v2.1 estimates of unobserved clonotypes were used to assess repertoire richness. For all TCRbeta clonotypes obtained by the gDNA method from a few donors, generation probabilities were computed with OLGA. TCRdb mirrors the immuneACCESS table, restricted to in-frame sequences. Some clones are absent from its copies; in checked studies, under half trace to an unresolved V gene, and the reason for the others is unknown. The V and J calls and clone size were taken over from that table, and D and trimming were inferred from the DNA. This sample has 2,500,000 or so clones in its table, and 80% to 95% of those were observed once. About 0.34% of the sample is in the top ten clones.

Healthy HIV-negative adults with no recently reported acute infections or vaccinations were included as donors. Only Caucasian adults living in Nashville, Tennessee, USA were represented among the donors. CD4+ T cells were enriched through magnetic negative selection, after which naive cells were positively selected on CD45RA and the remaining negative fraction served as the memory subset. After blood collection by leukapheresis, PBMCs were isolated using Ficoll-Histopaque density gradient centrifugation and then cryopreserved in the vapor phase of liquid nitrogen. Analytical flow cytometry was used to check the purity and quantity of each magnetically sorted T cell population. Each sorted fraction had its genomic DNA isolated and then quantified by UV absorbance on a Nanodrop 2000c. Comment on this clone: Which antigen it targets is not known. No much larger clone exists at a distance of one base, and base qualities are not known.

The CDR3 covers 15 residues, taking in both the cysteine and the phenylalanine. Only the CDR3 DNA is retained, 45 bases long and in frame from the first base. V is cut by 1 base and J by 3 bases, and the space between the germline ends is 10 bases. Reading the germline V gene gives CDR1 MDHEN and CDR2 SYDVKM. Beyond this particular receptor, the publication reports: Estimated clonotype richness was generally larger for naive than for memory subsets. Pairwise subsampling indicated that sequencing depth was expected to affect the degree of clonotype sharing among donors. Clonotypes shared by all four sorted-subset donors showed higher generation probabilities than non-shared clonotypes. When a handful of donors were compared, the shared fraction of clonotypes was around 5.1% for naive CD4, around 3.5% for naive CD8, more than 2% for memory CD4, and 0.35% to 0.4% for memory CD8. The small number of donors limited the genetic and exposure-history diversity represented. Rarefaction of sorted-subset datasets indicated incomplete sequencing despite the large sequencing depth. Sampling was limited to blood, and TCR repertoires in tissue likely differ from TCR repertoires in blood.

The sequence joins TRBV28 to TRBJ1-5; tentative D gene TRBD1, with 6 bases matching. The clonotype originates from a young man in good health. Some clones in this sample may be carry-over from other donors' samples. Sequencing was performed on naive CD4+ T cells from PBMCs. The cell subset or site label for this specimen denotes: CD45RA+ positively selected. For the CDR3, the sequence is CASSLSQGHNQPQHF. In nucleotide form, the sequence is TGTGCCAGCAGTTTATCACAGGGACACAATCAGCCCCAGCATTTT.